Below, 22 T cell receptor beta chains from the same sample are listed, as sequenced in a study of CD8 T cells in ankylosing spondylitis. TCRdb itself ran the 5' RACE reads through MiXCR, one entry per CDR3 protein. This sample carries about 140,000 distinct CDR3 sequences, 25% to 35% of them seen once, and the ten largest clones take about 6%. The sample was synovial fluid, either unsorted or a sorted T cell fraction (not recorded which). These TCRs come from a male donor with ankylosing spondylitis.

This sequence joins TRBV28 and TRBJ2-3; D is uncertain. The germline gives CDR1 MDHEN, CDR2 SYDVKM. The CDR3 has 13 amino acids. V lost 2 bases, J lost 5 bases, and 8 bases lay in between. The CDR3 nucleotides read TGTGCCAGCAGTTTAGTTAAGCTAGATACGCAGTATTTT. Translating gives CASSLVKLDTQYF.

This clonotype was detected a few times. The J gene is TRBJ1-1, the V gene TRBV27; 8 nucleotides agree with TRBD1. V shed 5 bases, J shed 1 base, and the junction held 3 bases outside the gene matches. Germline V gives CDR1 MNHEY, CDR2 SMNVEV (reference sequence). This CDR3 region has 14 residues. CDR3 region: CASSRGTGNTEAFF. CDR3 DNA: TGTGCCAGCAGTCGAGGGACAGGGAACACTGAAGCTTTCTTT.

The CDR3 loop is CSAPSGPHSQYF. The DNA for the CDR3 is TGCAGTGCCCCCTCGGGGCCCCACTCTCAGTATTTT. V usage is TRBV20-1 and J usage is TRBJ2-3; possibly TRBD1 or TRBD2 for D (5 bases each). Germline values: CDR1 DFQATT, CDR2 SNEGSKA (reference sequence). The V and J ends lost 6 bases and 12 bases respectively, with 19 bases between them. This CDR3 is 12 amino acids long.

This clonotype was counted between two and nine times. CDR3 amino acids: CASTEGQGNTEAFF. The CDR3 nucleotides are TGCGCCAGCACCGAGGGACAGGGGAACACTGAAGCTTTCTTT. The J gene is TRBJ1-1, the V gene TRBV5-1, with 9 bases matching TRBD1. This CDR3 region has 14 residues. Looked up from germline, CDR1 is SGHRS and CDR2 is YFSETQ. J was trimmed by 1 base and V by 6 bases; bases with no gene match: 4.

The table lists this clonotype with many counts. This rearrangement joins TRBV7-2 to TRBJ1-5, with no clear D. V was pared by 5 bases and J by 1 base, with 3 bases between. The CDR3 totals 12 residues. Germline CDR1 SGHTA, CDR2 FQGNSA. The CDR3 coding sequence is TGTGCCAGCAGCCTCAGCAATCAGCCCCAGCATTTT. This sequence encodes CASSLSNQPQHF.

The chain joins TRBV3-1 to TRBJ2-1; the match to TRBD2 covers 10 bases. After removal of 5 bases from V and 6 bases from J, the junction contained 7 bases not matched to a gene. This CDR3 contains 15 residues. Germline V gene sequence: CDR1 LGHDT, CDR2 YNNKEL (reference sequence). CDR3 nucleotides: TGTGCCAGCAGCTCCACACTAGCGGGGTTCAATGAGCAGTTCTTC. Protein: CASSSTLAGFNEQFF.

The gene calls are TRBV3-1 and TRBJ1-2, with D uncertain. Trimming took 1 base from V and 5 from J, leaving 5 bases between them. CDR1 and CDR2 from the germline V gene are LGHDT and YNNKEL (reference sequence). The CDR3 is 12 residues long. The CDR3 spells CASSQVKYGYTF. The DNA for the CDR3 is TGTGCCAGCAGCCAAGTGAAGTATGGCTACACCTTC.

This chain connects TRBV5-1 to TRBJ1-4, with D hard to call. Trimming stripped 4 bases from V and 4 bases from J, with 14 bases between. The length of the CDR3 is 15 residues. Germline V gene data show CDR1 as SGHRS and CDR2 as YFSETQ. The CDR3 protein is CASSPRGGFNEKLFF. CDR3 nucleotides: TGCGCCAGCAGCCCCCGAGGTGGTTTTAATGAAAAACTGTTTTTT.

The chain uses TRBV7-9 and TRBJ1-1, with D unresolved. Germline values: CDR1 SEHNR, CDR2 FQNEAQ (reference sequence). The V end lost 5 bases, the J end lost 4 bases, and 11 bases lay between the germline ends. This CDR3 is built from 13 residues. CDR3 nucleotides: TGTGCCAGCAGCCCCAGCATAGTCACTGAAGCTTTCTTT. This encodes CASSPSIVTEAFF.

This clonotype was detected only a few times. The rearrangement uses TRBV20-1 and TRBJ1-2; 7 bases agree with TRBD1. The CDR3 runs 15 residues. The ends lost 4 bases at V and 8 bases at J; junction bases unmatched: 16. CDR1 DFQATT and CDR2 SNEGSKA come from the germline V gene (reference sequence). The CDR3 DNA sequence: TGCAGTGCTACTCAGCTCGACAGGGAAGCGGGGGGCTACACCTTC. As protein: CSATQLDREAGGYTF.

CDR3 nucleotide sequence: TGTGCCACCAGCACGGGACTAGCGACAACAAACGAGCAGTACTTC. Protein sequence: CATSTGLATTNEQYF. The chain joins TRBV15 to TRBJ2-7; TRBD2 aligns across 10 bases. Germline V lookup: CDR1 LNHNV, CDR2 YYDKDF (reference sequence). The CDR3 sequence is 15 residues long. Unmatched junction bases numbered 8, after V lost 4 bases and J lost 5 bases.

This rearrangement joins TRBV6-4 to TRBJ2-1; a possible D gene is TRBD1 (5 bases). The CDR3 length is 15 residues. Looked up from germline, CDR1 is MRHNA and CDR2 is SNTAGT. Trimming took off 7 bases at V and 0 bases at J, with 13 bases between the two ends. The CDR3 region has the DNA TGTGCCAGCATGCCCAGGGAAGGCTCCTACAATGAGCAGTTCTTC. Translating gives CASMPREGSYNEQFF.

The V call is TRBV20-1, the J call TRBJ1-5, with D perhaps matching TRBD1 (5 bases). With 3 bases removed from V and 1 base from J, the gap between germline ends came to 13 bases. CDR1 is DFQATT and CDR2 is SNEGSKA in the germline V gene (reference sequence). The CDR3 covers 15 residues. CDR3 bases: TGCAGTGCTAGTTACGGGGCGATGAGCAATCAGCCCCAGCATTTT. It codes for CSASYGAMSNQPQHF.

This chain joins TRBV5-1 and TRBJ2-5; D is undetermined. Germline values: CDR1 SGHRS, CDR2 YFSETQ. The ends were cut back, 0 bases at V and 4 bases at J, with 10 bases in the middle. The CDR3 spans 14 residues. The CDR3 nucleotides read TGCGCCAGCAGCTTGGAAGGGCCGGGAGAGACCCAGTACTTC. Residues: CASSLEGPGETQYF.

The chain's CDR3 is CASSLFASYNSPLHF. CDR3 bases: TGTGCCAGCAGTTTATTTGCCTCCTATAATTCACCCCTCCACTTT. The chain uses TRBV28 and TRBJ1-6, with no clear D. Germline CDR1 reads MDHEN; CDR2 reads SYDVKM. Between the trimmed V and J ends, which lost 1 base and 0 bases, there was a span of 4 bases. The length of the CDR3 is 15 residues.

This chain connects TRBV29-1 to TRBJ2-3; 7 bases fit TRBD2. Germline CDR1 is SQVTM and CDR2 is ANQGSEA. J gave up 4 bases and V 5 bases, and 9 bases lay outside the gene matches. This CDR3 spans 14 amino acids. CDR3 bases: TGCAGCGTTCTTGGCGGGAGAGGGGCAGATACGCAGTATTTT. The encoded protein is CSVLGGRGADTQYF.

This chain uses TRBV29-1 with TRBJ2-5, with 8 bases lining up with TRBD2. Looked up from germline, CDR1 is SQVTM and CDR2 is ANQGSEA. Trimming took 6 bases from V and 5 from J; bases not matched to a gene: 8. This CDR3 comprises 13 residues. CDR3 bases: TGCAGCGTCGAGCGGGGGCCGGGGGAGACCCAGTACTTC. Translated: CSVERGPGETQYF.

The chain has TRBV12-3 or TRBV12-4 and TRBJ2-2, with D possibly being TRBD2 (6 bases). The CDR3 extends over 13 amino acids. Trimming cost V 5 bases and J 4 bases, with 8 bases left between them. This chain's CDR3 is CASSGGFTGELFF. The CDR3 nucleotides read TGTGCCAGCAGTGGGGGGTTCACCGGGGAGCTGTTTTTT.

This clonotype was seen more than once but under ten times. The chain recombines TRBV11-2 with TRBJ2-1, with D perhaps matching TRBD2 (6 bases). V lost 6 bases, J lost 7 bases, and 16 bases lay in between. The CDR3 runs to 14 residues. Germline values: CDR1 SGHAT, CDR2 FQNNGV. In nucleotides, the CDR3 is TGTGCCAGCAGTCAGGTCCGGGGGTCAAATGAGCAGTTCTTC. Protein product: CASSQVRGSNEQFF.

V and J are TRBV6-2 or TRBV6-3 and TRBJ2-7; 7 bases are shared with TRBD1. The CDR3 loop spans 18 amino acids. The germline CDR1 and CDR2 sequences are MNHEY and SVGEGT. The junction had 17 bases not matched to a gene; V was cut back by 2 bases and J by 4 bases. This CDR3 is CASSYPYVRQGNQYEQYF. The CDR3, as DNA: TGTGCCAGCAGTTACCCTTACGTACGACAGGGTAACCAATACGAGCAGTACTTC.

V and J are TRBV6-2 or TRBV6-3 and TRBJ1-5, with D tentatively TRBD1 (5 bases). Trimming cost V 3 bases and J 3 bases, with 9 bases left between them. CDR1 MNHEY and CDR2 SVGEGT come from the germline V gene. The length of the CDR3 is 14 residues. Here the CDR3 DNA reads TGTGCCAGCAGTTATAGGGGTGACAATCAGCCCCAGCATTTT. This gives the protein CASSYRGDNQPQHF.

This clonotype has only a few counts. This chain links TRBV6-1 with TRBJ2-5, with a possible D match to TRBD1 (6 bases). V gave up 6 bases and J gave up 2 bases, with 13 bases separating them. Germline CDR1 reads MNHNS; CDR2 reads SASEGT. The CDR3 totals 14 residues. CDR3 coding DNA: TGTGCCAGCAGGACTGGACAGAAACAAGAGACCCAGTACTTC. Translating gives CASRTGQKQETQYF.